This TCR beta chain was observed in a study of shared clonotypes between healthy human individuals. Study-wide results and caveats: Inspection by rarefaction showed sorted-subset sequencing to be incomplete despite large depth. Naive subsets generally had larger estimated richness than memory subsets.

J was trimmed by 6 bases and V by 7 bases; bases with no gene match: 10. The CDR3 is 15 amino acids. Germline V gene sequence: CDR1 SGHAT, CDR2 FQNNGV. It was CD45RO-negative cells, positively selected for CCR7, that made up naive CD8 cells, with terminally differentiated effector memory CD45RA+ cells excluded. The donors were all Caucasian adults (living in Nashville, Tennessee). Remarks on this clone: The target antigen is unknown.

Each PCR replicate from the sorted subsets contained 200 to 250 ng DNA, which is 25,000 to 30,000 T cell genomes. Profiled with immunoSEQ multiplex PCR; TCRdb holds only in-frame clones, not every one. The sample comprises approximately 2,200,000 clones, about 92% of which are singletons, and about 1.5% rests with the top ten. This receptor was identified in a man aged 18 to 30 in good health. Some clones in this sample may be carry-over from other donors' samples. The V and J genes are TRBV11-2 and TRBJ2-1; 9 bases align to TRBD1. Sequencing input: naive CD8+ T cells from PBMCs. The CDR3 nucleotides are TGTGCCAGCAACCTAAAAGGGACAGGGATCAATGAGCAGTTCTTC. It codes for CASNLKGTGINEQFF. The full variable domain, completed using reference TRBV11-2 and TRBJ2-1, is EAGVAQSPRYKIIEKRQSVAFWCNPISGHATLYWYQQILGQGPKLLIQFQNNGVVDDSQLPKDRFSAERLKGVDSTLKIQPAKLEDSAVYLCASNLKGTGINEQFFGPGTRLTVL.